This TCR beta chain originates from a study of OX40 agonist ivuxolimab in advanced cancers. The wider study: Dose-escalation subjects each had hepatocellular carcinoma, melanoma, renal cell or head and neck cancer. Partial responses were observed in three patients, of whom one had hepatocellular carcinoma and two had cutaneous melanoma.

With autoimmune disease history or systemic immunosuppression, patients were excluded. Profiled with immunoSEQ multiplex PCR; TCRdb holds only in-frame clones, not every one. The data hold about 22,000 clones, with approximately 83% observed a single time. The sequenced sample was CD4+ or CD8+ T cells sorted from blood, obtained in a trial of the OX40 agonist ivuxolimab. The receptor's source is an adult with an advanced solid tumor such as melanoma, head and neck, liver or kidney cancer.

The CDR3 is CASSLDQTSGSLGQYF. CDR3 DNA: TGTGCCAGCAGCTTAGATCAGACTAGCGGGAGCCTAGGGCAGTACTTC. The V and J genes are TRBV11-2 and TRBJ2-7, with TRBD2 identical over 12 bases. The CDR3 is 16 residues long. Germline trimming cut 0 bases from V and 9 bases from J; bases unmatched to any gene: 9. Per germline, CDR1 SGHAT and CDR2 FQNNGV.